One and the same sample provided the 14 T cell receptor beta chains below, sequenced in a study of blood T cells in healthy people across ages. Through a sample-barcoded 5' primer and a J-beta primer mix, a second PCR was run for roughly 7 to 12 cycles. Using its own MiXCR run on the 5' RACE reads, TCRdb lists one record per CDR3 protein. The sample shows 550,000 to 650,000 distinct CDR3 sequences, about 28% of them seen only once. Specimen: blood. All receptors derive from a woman older than 75 in good health.

This clonotype was observed many times. The chain couples TRBV30 to TRBJ2-3; 9 bases fit TRBD2. Germline CDR1 reads GTSNPN; CDR2 reads SVGIG (reference sequence). This CDR3 spans 14 amino acids. V was pared by 1 base and J by 4 bases, with 3 bases of the junction left unmatched. The CDR3 spells CAWSGGGDADTQYF. CDR3 nucleotides: TGTGCCTGGAGTGGCGGGGGGGATGCAGATACGCAGTATTTT.

This clonotype has a count of ten or more. V usage is TRBV10-3 and J usage is TRBJ2-7, with 8 bases that match TRBD1. This CDR3 is 14 amino acids long. Losses at the gene ends were 0 bases for V and 5 bases for J; bases not matched to a gene: 3. Germline V gene lookup returns CDR1 ENHRY and CDR2 SYGVKD. CDR3 sequence: CAISESETGDEQYF. The DNA for the CDR3 is TGTGCCATCAGTGAGTCTGAGACAGGGGACGAGCAGTACTTC.

The rearrangement uses TRBV9 and TRBJ2-5, with D possibly matching TRBD1 (5 bases). The germline gives CDR1 SGDLS, CDR2 YYNGEE. Deletions cut 0 bases from V and 4 bases from J, with 13 bases between. The CDR3 has 15 amino acids. CDR3 in DNA: TGTGCCAGCAGCGTAGATGGGGCCAGTGGAGAGACCCAGTACTTC. Amino acids: CASSVDGASGETQYF.

This clonotype was recorded at least ten times. CDR3 coding DNA: TGTGCCAGCAGCTTGGTGTCTAAGGGGCAGCCCCAGCATTTT. As protein: CASSLVSKGQPQHF. V gene TRBV5-5 combines with J gene TRBJ1-5; maybe TRBD1 (5 bases). Per the germline V gene, CDR1 is SGHKS and CDR2 is YYEKEE (reference sequence). This CDR3 has 14 residues. Trimming cost V 0 bases and J 7 bases, with 11 bases left between them.

Turning to this clonotype: A much larger clone is a single base away; this may be a read error. The chain employs TRBV3-1 and TRBJ2-3; D remains ambiguous. V was pared by 0 bases and J by 6 bases, with 13 bases between. CDR1 is LGHDT, CDR2 YNNKEL, per germline (reference sequence). CDR3 length: 15 residues. DNA for the CDR3: TGTGCCAGCAGCCAAGATTTGGGGTCTCTGGATACGCAGTATTTT. It encodes CASSQDLGSLDTQYF.

The chain employs TRBV19 and TRBJ2-7; weak D call: TRBD1 (5 bases). The CDR3 runs to 15 residues. Trimming pared 5 bases from V and 1 base from J, leaving 15 bases between. CDR1 and CDR2 from the germline V gene are LNHDA and SQIVND (reference sequence). The CDR3 here is CASSPSQGVSYEQYF. The CDR3 bases are TGTGCCAGTAGTCCATCCCAGGGTGTTTCCTACGAGCAGTACTTC.

A remark on this clonotype: A much bigger clone sits one base away, suggesting this may be a read error. The chain links TRBV4-3 to TRBJ1-2, with 10 bases matching TRBD1. The CDR3 totals 16 residues. CDR1 is LGHNA, CDR2 YSLEER, per germline. CDR3 amino acids: CASSQDRTGGGDGHTF. The DNA for the CDR3 is TGCGCCAGCAGCCAAGATAGGACAGGGGGAGGAGATGGCCACACCTTC.

This clonotype was seen many times. The V gene is TRBV5-6, the J gene TRBJ2-4; D possibly corresponds to TRBD2 (7 bases). Germline CDR1 SGHDT, CDR2 YYEEEE. The V gene lost 4 bases and the J gene lost 7 bases, with 18 bases spanning the gap. The CDR3 runs to 15 residues. CDR3 region: CASSGGGGVRNIQYF. The CDR3 nucleotides read TGTGCCAGCAGCGGGGGAGGGGGGGTCCGGAACATTCAGTACTTC. The full variable domain, rest sourced from reference TRBV5-6 and TRBJ2-4, is DAGVTQSPTHLIKTRGQQVTLRCSPKSGHDTVSWYQQALGQGPQFIFQYYEEEERQRGNFPDRFSGHQFPNYSSELNVNALLLGDSALYLCASSGGGGVRNIQYFGAGTRLSVL.

This clonotype has a count of ten or more. The V gene is TRBV20-1, the J gene TRBJ1-2; 10 bases match TRBD1. With 5 bases clipped from V and 4 bases from J, the junction kept 7 bases outside the gene matches. Germline-derived CDR1 and CDR2 are DFQATT and SNEGSKA (reference sequence). This CDR3 is 14 amino acids long. CDR3 protein: CSAPGTGESYGYTF. The CDR3 nucleotides are TGCAGTGCTCCCGGGACAGGGGAGAGCTATGGCTACACCTTC.

The chain links TRBV20-1 to TRBJ2-5; D gene unclear. V dropped 0 bases and J dropped 5 bases, with 10 bases sitting between them. The CDR3 is 13 amino acids. The germline V gene encodes CDR1 DFQATT and CDR2 SNEGSKA (reference sequence). The CDR3 DNA reads TGCAGTGCTAGAGATCAAGCCCGGGAGACCCAGTACTTC. Protein: CSARDQARETQYF.

This clonotype was seen at least ten times. The chain is built from TRBV7-8 and TRBJ2-4; D unclear. The germline V gene has CDR1 SGHVS and CDR2 FQNEAQ. CDR3 size: 16 residues. V was shortened by 5 bases and J by 2 bases, with 16 bases between the two germline ends. The CDR3 bases are TGTGCCAGCAGCACCCGTCTCGGGTCTACCAAAAACATTCAGTACTTC. Protein sequence: CASSTRLGSTKNIQYF. The whole variable domain, remainder taken from reference TRBV7-8 and TRBJ2-4, is GAGVSQSPRYKVAKRGQDVALRCDPISGHVSLFWYQQALGQGPEFLTYFQNEAQLDKSGLPSDRFFAERPEGSVSTLKIQRTQQEDSAVYLCASSTRLGSTKNIQYFGAGTRLSVL.

This clonotype showed up many times. This chain uses TRBV20-1 with TRBJ2-7, with 8 bases fitting TRBD1. This CDR3 contains 13 residues. Unmatched junction bases numbered 6, after V lost 5 bases and J lost 3 bases. The V gene's germline CDR1 is DFQATT and CDR2 SNEGSKA (reference sequence). The CDR3 here is CSAPRDRLYEQYF. CDR3 coding DNA: TGCAGTGCTCCACGGGACAGGCTCTACGAGCAGTACTTC.

About this clonotype itself: This may stem from a read error, because a much larger clone lies one nucleotide away. The V call is TRBV15, the J call TRBJ2-4; TRBD1 aligns across 9 bases. Gene TRBJ2-7 matches the end of the DNA better, so the J call may be wrong. Germline CDR1 is LNHNV and CDR2 is YYDKDF (reference sequence). The CDR3 consists of 15 residues. CDR3 sequence: CATSRDATGGREQYF. CDR3 nucleotides: TGTGCCACCAGCAGAGATGCGACAGGGGGACGCGAGCAGTACTTC.

The CDR3 spells CASSLAGGTSGTDTQYF. In nucleotides, the CDR3 is TGTGCCAGCAGTTTAGCCGGGGGGACTTCTGGCACAGATACGCAGTATTTT. The rearrangement joins TRBV6-5 to TRBJ2-3, with 7 bases identical to TRBD2. The CDR3 covers 17 residues. The germline CDR1 and CDR2 sequences are MNHEY and SVGAGI. Trimming removed 4 bases from V and 1 base from J; junction bases left unmatched: 11.